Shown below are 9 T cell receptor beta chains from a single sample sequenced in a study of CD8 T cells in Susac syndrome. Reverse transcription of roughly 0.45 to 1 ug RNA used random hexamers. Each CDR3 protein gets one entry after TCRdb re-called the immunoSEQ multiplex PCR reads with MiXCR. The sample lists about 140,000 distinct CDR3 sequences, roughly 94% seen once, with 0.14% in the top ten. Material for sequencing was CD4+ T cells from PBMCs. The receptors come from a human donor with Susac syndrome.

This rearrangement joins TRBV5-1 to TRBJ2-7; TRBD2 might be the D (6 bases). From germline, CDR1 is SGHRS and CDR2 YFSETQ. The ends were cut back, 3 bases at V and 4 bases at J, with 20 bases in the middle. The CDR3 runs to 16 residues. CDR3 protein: CASSSLWGDGSYEQYF. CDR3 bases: TGCGCCAGCAGCTCCCTCTGGGGAGACGGGAGTTACGAGCAGTACTTC.

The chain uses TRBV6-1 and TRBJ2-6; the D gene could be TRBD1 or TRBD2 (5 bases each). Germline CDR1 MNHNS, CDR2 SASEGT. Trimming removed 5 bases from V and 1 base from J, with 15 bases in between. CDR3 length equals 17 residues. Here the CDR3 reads CASSPQLGVSGANVLTF. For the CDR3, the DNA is TGTGCCAGCAGTCCACAACTGGGGGTATCTGGGGCCAACGTCCTGACTTTC.

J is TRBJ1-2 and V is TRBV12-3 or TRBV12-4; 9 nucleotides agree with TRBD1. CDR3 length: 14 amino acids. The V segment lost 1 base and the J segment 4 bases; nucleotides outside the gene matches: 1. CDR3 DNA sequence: TGTGCCAGCAGTTTAGGGACAGGGGCCTATGGCTACACCTTC. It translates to CASSLGTGAYGYTF.

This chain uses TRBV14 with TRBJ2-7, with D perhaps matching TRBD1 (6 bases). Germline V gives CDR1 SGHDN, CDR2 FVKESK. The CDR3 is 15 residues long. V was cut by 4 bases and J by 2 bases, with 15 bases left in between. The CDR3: CASSRGQRSTYEQYF. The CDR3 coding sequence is TGTGCCAGCAGCCGAGGACAGCGTTCGACCTACGAGCAGTACTTC.

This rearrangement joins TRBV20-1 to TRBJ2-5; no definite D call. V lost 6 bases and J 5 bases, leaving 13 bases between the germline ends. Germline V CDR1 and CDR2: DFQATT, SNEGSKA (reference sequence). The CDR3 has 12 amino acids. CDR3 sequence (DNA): TGCAGTGCGCCCCTAGGGTGGGAGACCCAGTACTTC. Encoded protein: CSAPLGWETQYF.

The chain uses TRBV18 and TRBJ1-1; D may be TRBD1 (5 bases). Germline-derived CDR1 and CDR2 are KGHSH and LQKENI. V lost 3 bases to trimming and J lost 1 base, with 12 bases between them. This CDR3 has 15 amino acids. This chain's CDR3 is CASSPPPGQNTEAFF. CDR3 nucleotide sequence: TGTGCCAGCTCACCTCCCCCGGGGCAGAACACTGAAGCTTTCTTT. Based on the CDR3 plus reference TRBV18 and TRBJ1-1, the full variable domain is NAGVMQNPRHLVRRRGQEARLRCSPMKGHSHVYWYRQLPEEGLKFMVYLQKENIIDESGMPKERFSAEFPKEGPSILRIQQVVRGDSAAYFCASSPPPGQNTEAFFGQGTRLTVV.

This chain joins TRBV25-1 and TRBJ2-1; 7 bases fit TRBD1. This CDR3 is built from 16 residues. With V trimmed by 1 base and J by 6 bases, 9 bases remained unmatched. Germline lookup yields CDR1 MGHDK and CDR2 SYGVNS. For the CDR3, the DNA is TGTGCCAGCAGTGAATCTGGGGTGCCAGGGGGCAATGAGCAGTTCTTC. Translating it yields CASSESGVPGGNEQFF.

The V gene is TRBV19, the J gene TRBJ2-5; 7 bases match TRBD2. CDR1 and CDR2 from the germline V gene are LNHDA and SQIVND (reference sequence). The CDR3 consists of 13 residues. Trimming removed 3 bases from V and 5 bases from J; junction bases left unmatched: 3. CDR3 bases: TGTGCCAGTAGTATTGCACTAGCGGAGACCCAGTACTTC. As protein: CASSIALAETQYF.

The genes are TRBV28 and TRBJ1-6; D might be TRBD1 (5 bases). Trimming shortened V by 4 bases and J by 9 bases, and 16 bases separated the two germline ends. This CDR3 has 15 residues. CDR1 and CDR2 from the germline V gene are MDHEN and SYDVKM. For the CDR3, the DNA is TGTGCCAGCAGTTCCGGGTCAGGGTCAATTTCACCCCTCCACTTT. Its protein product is CASSSGSGSISPLHF.